One sample yielded the 13 T cell receptor beta chains listed below, sequenced in a study of beta chain features in type 1 diabetes. Investigators reverse transcribed all isolated RNA, so they sequenced expressed TCRB transcripts. Using immunoSEQ multiplex PCR, the repertoire was profiled, and TCRdb retains in-frame clones only, with some absent. The sample contains a few hundred thousand clones, 9.5% to 13% of which appear only once. Sequenced material: central memory CD4+ T cells from blood. These receptors originate from a man aged 18 to 35 in good health.

In DNA, the CDR3 is TGCGCCAGCAGCTTGGATCTCCGCTCTGGGGCCAACGTCCTGACTTTC. Translating gives CASSLDLRSGANVLTF. The rearrangement links TRBV5-1 to TRBJ2-6; D is unclear. The V gene's germline CDR1 is SGHRS and CDR2 YFSETQ. The ends were cut back, 0 bases at V and 0 bases at J, with 7 bases in the middle. The CDR3 length is 16 residues.

V usage is TRBV19 and J usage is TRBJ2-2; D unresolved. The germline V and J ends were trimmed by 7 bases and 0 bases, with 15 bases remaining between them. CDR1 is LNHDA, CDR2 SQIVND, per germline (reference sequence). The CDR3 contains 16 residues. The CDR3 reads CASTLYGLTNTGELFF. Here the CDR3 DNA reads TGTGCCAGTACCCTTTATGGTTTAACGAACACCGGGGAGCTGTTTTTT.

Comments on this clone: The sample contains more than one DNA sequence encoding this CDR3. The chain recombines TRBV29-1 with TRBJ2-7; a weak D match, TRBD2 (5 bases). V lost 6 bases, J lost 6 bases, and 18 bases lay in between. The CDR3 has 13 residues. The germline V gene encodes CDR1 SQVTM and CDR2 ANQGSEA. The CDR3 bases are TGCAGCGTGGTTCGGGGAGTGGGGTCCGAGCAGTACTTC. Amino acid sequence: CSVVRGVGSEQYF.

This clone was counted many times. The V and J genes are TRBV29-1 and TRBJ2-7, with D uncertain. Trimming took off 0 bases at V and 3 bases at J, with 6 bases between the two ends. Germline CDR1 reads SQVTM; CDR2 reads ANQGSEA. The CDR3 is 12 residues long. CDR3 residues: CSVEEAGYEQYF. The CDR3 DNA follows: TGCAGCGTTGAAGAAGCCGGCTACGAGCAGTACTTC.

The chain combines TRBV30 with TRBJ1-1; a weak D match, TRBD1 (5 bases). Germline-derived CDR1 and CDR2 are GTSNPN and SVGIG (reference sequence). CDR3 size: 13 residues. Deletions cut 0 bases from V and 5 bases from J, with 10 bases between. The CDR3 sequence: CAWSVPGATEAFF. CDR3 nucleotides: TGTGCCTGGAGTGTACCCGGGGCAACTGAAGCTTTCTTT.

This clone was picked up a small number of times. The V gene is TRBV7-8, the J gene TRBJ2-7, with no clear D. CDR3 length equals 15 residues. V gave up 5 bases and J gave up 0 bases, with 14 bases separating them. Germline V gives CDR1 SGHVS, CDR2 FQNEAQ. CDR3 in DNA: TGTGCCAGCAGCCCTCATTCTAGAGCCTCCTACGAGCAGTACTTC. Encoded protein: CASSPHSRASYEQYF.

This clone appeared a few times. The DNA of the CDR3 is TGTGCCAGCAGCTTAGGGCTAGCGGGAACAGATACGCAGTATTTT. Translating it yields CASSLGLAGTDTQYF. The gene calls are TRBV7-8 and TRBJ2-3; 9 bases line up with TRBD2. The CDR3 has 15 amino acids. V shed 1 base and J 3 bases; nucleotides not matched to a gene: 2. CDR1 and CDR2 (germline): SGHVS, FQNEAQ. Variable domain in full (rest from reference TRBV7-8 and TRBJ2-3): GAGVSQSPRYKVAKRGQDVALRCDPISGHVSLFWYQQALGQGPEFLTYFQNEAQLDKSGLPSDRFFAERPEGSVSTLKIQRTQQEDSAVYLCASSLGLAGTDTQYFGPGTRLTVL.

This clone appeared a few times. J is TRBJ2-3 and V is TRBV6-1; D is tentatively TRBD1 or TRBD2 (5 bases each). The CDR3 consists of 14 residues. Looked up from germline, CDR1 is MNHNS and CDR2 is SASEGT. V was cut by 7 bases and J by 3 bases, with 14 bases left in between. The CDR3: CASTRGAVTDTQYF. Here the CDR3 DNA reads TGTGCCAGCACGAGGGGAGCGGTTACAGATACGCAGTATTTT.

In regard to this clone: The junction differs from germline at one of its ends, possibly a read error. Other DNA sequences within the sample encode an identical CDR3. The V gene is TRBV29-1, the J gene TRBJ1-1, with D tentatively TRBD1 (6 bases). CDR1 is SQVTM, CDR2 ANQGSEA, per germline. The CDR3 has 12 amino acids. CDR3 in amino acids: CSVYSGGTEAFF. For the CDR3, the DNA is TGCAGCGTTTATTCGGGGGGCACTGAAGCCTTCTTT.

This clone was seen only a few times. The chain uses TRBV7-9 and TRBJ2-7, with a tentative D call TRBD2 (6 bases). Trimming pared 5 bases from V and 0 bases from J, leaving 17 bases between. Germline V gene data show CDR1 as SEHNR and CDR2 as FQNEAQ (reference sequence). This CDR3 comprises 16 residues. The CDR3 region has the DNA TGTGCCAGCAGCACTCCCCGGGACGGGAGCTCCTACGAGCAGTACTTC. The encoded protein is CASSTPRDGSSYEQYF.

V gene TRBV14 combines with J gene TRBJ2-1; possibly TRBD2 for D (6 bases). The germline gives CDR1 SGHDN, CDR2 FVKESK. The V gene lost 11 bases and the J gene lost 6 bases, with 20 bases spanning the gap. The CDR3 runs to 14 residues. Here the CDR3 DNA reads TGTGCCTCAAAAGCCGGGAGCCGCGGCAATGAGCAGTTCTTC. This sequence encodes CASKAGSRGNEQFF.

CDR3 loop: CASATSGALGGTQYF. DNA of the CDR3: TGTGCCAGCGCAACTAGCGGAGCCCTTGGGGGAACCCAGTACTTC. The chain couples TRBV9 to TRBJ2-5; 8 nucleotides line up with TRBD2. V shed 7 bases and J 8 bases; nucleotides not matched to a gene: 16. Germline-derived CDR1 and CDR2 are SGDLS and YYNGEE. CDR3 length equals 15 residues.

This clone has only a few counts. The V and J genes are TRBV9 and TRBJ1-2, with D maybe TRBD1 (6 bases). V was pared by 3 bases and J by 2 bases, with 11 bases between. Germline CDR1 and CDR2: SGDLS and YYNGEE. This CDR3 is built from 14 residues. CDR3 DNA sequence: TGTGCCAGCAGCGCATCTGGACAGAACTATGGCTACACCTTC. This translates into CASSASGQNYGYTF.